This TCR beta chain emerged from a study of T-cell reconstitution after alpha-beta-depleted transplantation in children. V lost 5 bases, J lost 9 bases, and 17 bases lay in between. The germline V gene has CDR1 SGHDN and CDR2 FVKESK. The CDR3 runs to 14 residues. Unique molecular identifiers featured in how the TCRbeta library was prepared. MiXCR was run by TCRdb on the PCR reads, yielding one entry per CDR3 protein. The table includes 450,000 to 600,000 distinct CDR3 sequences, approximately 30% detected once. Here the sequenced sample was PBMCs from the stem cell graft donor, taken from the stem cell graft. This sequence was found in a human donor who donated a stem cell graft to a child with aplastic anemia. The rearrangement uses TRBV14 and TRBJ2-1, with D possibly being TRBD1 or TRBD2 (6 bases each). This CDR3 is CASSWGVSGAEQFF. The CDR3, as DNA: TGTGCCAGCAGCTGGGGGGTATCAGGGGCTGAGCAGTTCTTC. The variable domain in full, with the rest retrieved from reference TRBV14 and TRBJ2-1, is EAGVTQFPSHSVIEKGQTVTLRCDPISGHDNLYWYRRVMGKEIKFLLHFVKESKQDESGMPNNRFLAERTGGTYSTLKVQPAELEDSGVYFCASSWGVSGAEQFFGPGTRLTVL.